The 15 T cell receptor beta chains below all came from one sample that was sequenced in a study of T-cell reconstitution after alpha-beta-depleted transplantation in children. Unique molecular identifiers were used to barcode this TCRbeta library. TCRdb passed the PCR reads through MiXCR, listing each CDR3 protein once. This sample has about 610,000 distinct CDR3 sequences, with about 10% found just once. Here the sequenced sample was PBMCs from the stem cell graft donor, taken from the stem cell graft. All receptors come from a human donor who donated a stem cell graft to a child with acute myeloid leukemia.

This clonotype was seen only a few times. This chain links TRBV10-3 with TRBJ1-2; no clear D. CDR1 and CDR2 from the germline V gene are ENHRY and SYGVKD. The V gene lost 0 bases and the J gene lost 7 bases, with 15 bases spanning the gap. This CDR3 comprises 15 residues. Here the CDR3 reads CAISESVSGPFGYTF. DNA of the CDR3: TGTGCCATCAGTGAGTCGGTCAGCGGTCCGTTTGGCTACACCTTC.

This clonotype was picked up a small number of times. This sequence joins TRBV5-1 and TRBJ1-6, with unresolved D. Germline V lookup: CDR1 SGHRS, CDR2 YFSETQ. The V end was cut by 2 bases, the J end by 10 bases, with 10 bases between. This CDR3 is built from 13 residues. The CDR3 region is CASSFQTNSPLHF. The CDR3 bases are TGCGCCAGCAGCTTTCAGACCAACTCACCCCTCCACTTT.

This clonotype was detected only a few times. This chain uses TRBV5-5 with TRBJ2-2; TRBD2 agrees at 8 bases. V was clipped by 4 bases and J by 5 bases; unmatched bases: 7. The CDR3 has 15 amino acids. Germline V CDR1 and CDR2: SGHKS, YYEKEE (reference sequence). The CDR3 DNA follows: TGTGCCAGCAGCCAACTAGCGGAGACGACCGGGGAGCTGTTTTTT. It is translated as CASSQLAETTGELFF. Variable domain in full (rest from reference TRBV5-5 and TRBJ2-2): DAGVTQSPTHLIKTRGQQVTLRCSPISGHKSVSWYQQVLGQGPQFIFQYYEKEERGRGNFPDRFSARQFPNYSSELNVNALLLGDSALYLCASSQLAETTGELFFGEGSRLTVL.

This clonotype was observed a few times. This chain links TRBV29-1 with TRBJ1-1, with D possibly being TRBD1 (6 bases). V gave up 7 bases and J gave up 0 bases, with 15 bases separating them. This CDR3 region has 14 residues. Per the germline V gene, CDR1 is SQVTM and CDR2 is ANQGSEA. The CDR3 nucleotides are TGCAGCGCAGGACAGAAAGGGGTGAACACTGAAGCTTTCTTT. Its translation is CSAGQKGVNTEAFF.

This clonotype was detected many times. This sequence joins TRBV29-1 and TRBJ2-7; D is perhaps TRBD1 (6 bases). This CDR3 has 15 residues. Germline V gene sequence: CDR1 SQVTM, CDR2 ANQGSEA. With 3 bases removed from V and 4 bases from J, the gap between germline ends came to 19 bases. Here the CDR3 reads CSVDGGRIVEYEQYF. CDR3 coding DNA: TGCAGCGTTGATGGGGGCCGAATCGTGGAATACGAGCAGTACTTC.

This clonotype was found a few times. The chain joins TRBV29-1 to TRBJ2-7; D gene ambiguous. The germline CDR1 and CDR2 sequences are SQVTM and ANQGSEA. The CDR3 covers 11 residues. Trimming pared 4 bases from V and 4 bases from J, leaving 8 bases between. The CDR3 nucleotides are TGCAGCGTTGTTGGGGTTTACGAGCAGTACTTC. This translates into CSVVGVYEQYF.

The table lists this clonotype with many counts. This chain links TRBV28 with TRBJ2-3, with 10 bases matching TRBD2. Trimming removed 1 base from V and 4 bases from J; junction bases left unmatched: 2. The CDR3 length is 15 residues. Germline V gene data show CDR1 as MDHEN and CDR2 as SYDVKM. In DNA, the CDR3 is TGTGCCAGCAGTTTATCTAGCGGGAGCGCAGATACGCAGTATTTT. Protein: CASSLSSGSADTQYF.

The table lists this clonotype with a few counts. The chain uses TRBV7-2 and TRBJ2-1, with no clear D. The CDR3 consists of 13 residues. V dropped 2 bases and J dropped 6 bases, with 8 bases sitting between them. CDR1 is SGHTA and CDR2 is FQGNSA in the germline V gene. CDR3 loop: CASSLKLFNEQFF. The CDR3 DNA follows: TGTGCCAGCAGCTTAAAATTATTCAATGAGCAGTTCTTC.

This clonotype occurred many times. The chain joins TRBV12-3 or TRBV12-4 to TRBJ2-3, with no clear D. V was clipped by 4 bases and J by 0 bases, with 14 bases between them. This CDR3 is 16 amino acids long. The CDR3 region is CASSYLQDRSTDTQYF. CDR3 DNA sequence: TGTGCCAGCAGTTATCTCCAGGATAGGAGCACAGATACGCAGTATTTT.

This clonotype was seen repeatedly, ten times or more. The chain uses TRBV20-1 and TRBJ1-5; no clear D gene. The V end lost 7 bases, the J end lost 3 bases, and 13 bases lay between the germline ends. Germline V gene data show CDR1 as DFQATT and CDR2 as SNEGSKA (reference sequence). CDR3 length equals 13 residues. The CDR3 loop is CSVKGGYNQPQHF. CDR3 in DNA: TGCAGTGTTAAGGGAGGGTACAATCAGCCCCAGCATTTT.

This clonotype was observed at least ten times. The chain is built from TRBV20-1 and TRBJ2-7, with no clear D. The germline CDR1 and CDR2 sequences are DFQATT and SNEGSKA (reference sequence). The CDR3 runs to 13 residues. The V and J ends lost 3 bases and 4 bases respectively, with 13 bases between them. The CDR3 nucleotides are TGCAGTGCTAGGGAGACGGTTCCTTACGAGCAGTACTTC. Translated: CSARETVPYEQYF.

This clonotype has only a few counts. V usage is TRBV20-1 and J usage is TRBJ1-1, with TRBD1 as a possible D gene (5 bases). The V and J ends lost 6 bases and 5 bases respectively, with 16 bases between them. Germline V gives CDR1 DFQATT, CDR2 SNEGSKA (reference sequence). This CDR3 has 13 residues. CDR3 residues: CSASQQGKTEAFF. The CDR3 nucleotides are TGCAGTGCCAGTCAGCAGGGTAAAACTGAAGCTTTCTTT.

This clonotype was seen a few times. V gene TRBV29-1 combines with J gene TRBJ2-2, with D perhaps matching TRBD1 or TRBD2 (6 bases each). V lost 3 bases to trimming and J lost 1 base, with 12 bases between them. CDR3 length: 15 amino acids. Germline CDR1 SQVTM, CDR2 ANQGSEA. CDR3 nucleotide sequence: TGCAGCGTTGATACGGGGGCCTTGAACACCGGGGAGCTGTTTTTT. Amino acid sequence: CSVDTGALNTGELFF.

Concerning this clonotype: Compared with germline, one end of the junction differs, possibly owing to a read error. The rearrangement links TRBV20-1 to TRBJ1-2; the D gene is possibly TRBD1 (6 bases). Germline CDR1 DFQATT, CDR2 SNEGSKA (reference sequence). The CDR3 is 8 residues long. The CDR3 sequence: CRRAGAAF. The DNA for the CDR3 is TGTCGGCGAGCAGGGGCCGCGTTT.

This clonotype was counted only a few times. V gene TRBV4-3 combines with J gene TRBJ2-3, with D unresolved. Germline V gives CDR1 LGHNA, CDR2 YSLEER. The CDR3 loop spans 17 amino acids. Trimming removed 0 bases at V and 0 bases at J, with 13 bases between. The CDR3 spells CASSQEPAGSSTDTQYF. For the CDR3, the DNA is TGCGCCAGCAGCCAAGAGCCGGCCGGTTCAAGCACAGATACGCAGTATTTT.